A single TCR beta chain is shown here with its context. The data were obtained in a study of blood T cell repertoires in COVID-19. Looking at the study overall: Acute-phase and convalescent COVID-19 samples originated in the United States, Italy and Spain. T cells, B-cell-depleted T cells, or PBMCs supplied cDNA or gDNA.

In the source study's methods: By means of reference gene primer amplification, nucleated cell counts were estimated. Clones were read by immunoSEQ multiplex PCR, and TCRdb kept only the in-frame ones, dropping some. For V, J and clone size, that table is used; D and trimming come from the DNA. The data contain over 100,000 clones, about 90% of them singletons. Sequencing was done on a sample of peripheral blood. The clonotype comes from a middle-aged man with active COVID-19.

This CDR3 is CASSPGYGYTF. The CDR3 DNA is TGTGCCAGCAGCCCCGGGTATGGCTACACCTTC. The chain joins TRBV6-5 to TRBJ1-2, with D unclear. CDR1 is MNHEY and CDR2 is SVGAGI in the germline V gene. V lost 6 bases to trimming and J lost 5 bases, with 7 bases between them. There are 11 residues in the CDR3.